The present T cell receptor (beta chain) was sequenced within a study of T cells in localized non-small cell lung cancer. The study's findings and limits: A denser population of T cells in blood accompanied longer overall survival. The greatest T cell clonality was found in uninvolved adjacent lung (higher than in tumor). Across samples, adjacent lung featured a median around 56 of the top 100 tumor clones.

Germline V gene data show CDR1 as GTSNPN and CDR2 as SVGIG (reference sequence). Deletions cut 2 bases from V and 10 bases from J, with 14 bases between. This CDR3 is built from 13 residues. For this clone: Its antigen is as yet unknown.

Using immunoSEQ multiplex PCR, the repertoire was profiled, and TCRdb retains in-frame clones only, with some absent. Of 25,000 to 35,000 clones listed, approximately 88% were seen once; the top ten hold around 4%. The chain combines TRBV30 with TRBJ2-2; D tentatively reads TRBD1 or TRBD2 (5 bases each). The sample in question was peripheral blood mononuclear cells, obtained before any cancer treatment. The receptor's source is a woman between 35 and 70 years old with stage III lung adenocarcinoma. The CDR3 loop is CAWSNYEGSELFF. The CDR3 nucleotides read TGTGCCTGGAGTAACTACGAGGGGTCGGAGCTGTTTTTT.